This T cell receptor beta chain was captured in a study of cytomegalovirus exposure and HLA in healthy donors. Study-wide results and limits: A previous analysis found most TCR beta V segments productive roughly 87% or roughly 30% of the time.

CDR1 is SGHTA and CDR2 is FQGNSA in the germline V gene. The CDR3 extends over 17 amino acids. The V segment lost 1 base and the J segment 5 bases; nucleotides outside the gene matches: 7. In the PCR, 60 Vbeta and 13 Jbeta primers were used. Some clones are missing from TCRdb's copy, which holds only in-frame ones; the method was immunoSEQ multiplex PCR. The sample carries roughly 130,000 clones, 70% to 80% recorded once. Though nominally healthy at sampling, donors likely had unrecorded immune exposures. Notes on this clone: What it recognizes is unknown.

The chain carries TRBV7-2 and TRBJ2-3; 12 positions agree with TRBD2. The TCR originated in a human donor in good health. The sequencing input was PBMCs. The CDR3, as DNA: TGTGCCAGCAGCTTAGTGGCTAGCGGGAGGGTGGGAGATACGCAGTATTTT. Translated: CASSLVASGRVGDTQYF.